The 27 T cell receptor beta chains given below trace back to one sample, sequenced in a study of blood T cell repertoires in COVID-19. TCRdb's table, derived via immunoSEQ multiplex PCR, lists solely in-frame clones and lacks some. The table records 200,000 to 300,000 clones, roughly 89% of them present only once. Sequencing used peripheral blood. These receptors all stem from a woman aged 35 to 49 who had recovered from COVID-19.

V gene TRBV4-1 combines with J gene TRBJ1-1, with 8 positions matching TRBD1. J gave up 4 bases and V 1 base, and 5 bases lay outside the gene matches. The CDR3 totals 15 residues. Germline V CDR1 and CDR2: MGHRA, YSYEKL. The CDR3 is CASSQVRQGATEAFF. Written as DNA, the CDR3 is TGCGCCAGCAGCCAAGTTAGGCAGGGGGCCACTGAAGCTTTCTTT.

The CDR3 region is CATSDLRGSYNEQFF. DNA for the CDR3: TGTGCCACCAGTGATCTTCGAGGCTCCTACAATGAGCAGTTCTTC. This chain connects TRBV24-1 to TRBJ2-1; no definite D call. There are 15 residues in the CDR3. Germline lookup yields CDR1 KGHDR and CDR2 SFDVKD. Trimming took off 3 bases at V and 0 bases at J, with 8 bases between the two ends.

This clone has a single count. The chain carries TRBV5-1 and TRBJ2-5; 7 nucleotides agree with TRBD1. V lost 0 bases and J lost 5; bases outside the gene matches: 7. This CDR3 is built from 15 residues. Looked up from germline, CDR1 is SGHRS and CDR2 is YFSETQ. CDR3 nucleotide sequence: TGCGCCAGCAGCTTGGACGGGACAGTCTTCGAGACCCAGTACTTC. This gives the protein CASSLDGTVFETQYF. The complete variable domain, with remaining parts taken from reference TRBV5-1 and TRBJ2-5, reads KAGVTQTPRYLIKTRGQQVTLSCSPISGHRSVSWYQQTPGQGLQFLFEYFSETQRNKGNFPGRFSGRQFSNSRSEMNVSTLELGDSALYLCASSLDGTVFETQYFGPGTRLLVL.

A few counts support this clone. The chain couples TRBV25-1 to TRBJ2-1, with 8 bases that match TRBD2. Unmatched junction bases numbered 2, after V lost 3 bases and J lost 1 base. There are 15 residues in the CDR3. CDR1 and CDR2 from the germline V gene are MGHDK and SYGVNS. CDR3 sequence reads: CASSETGGSYNEQFF. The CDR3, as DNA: TGTGCCAGCAGTGAGACGGGGGGGTCCTACAATGAGCAGTTCTTC.

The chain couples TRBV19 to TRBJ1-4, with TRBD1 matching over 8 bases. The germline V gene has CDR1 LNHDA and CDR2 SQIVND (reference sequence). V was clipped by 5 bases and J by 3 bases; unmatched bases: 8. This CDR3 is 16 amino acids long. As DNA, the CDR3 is TGTGCCAGTAGTCCTCGACAGGGGTCGGCTAATGAAAAACTGTTTTTT. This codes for CASSPRQGSANEKLFF.

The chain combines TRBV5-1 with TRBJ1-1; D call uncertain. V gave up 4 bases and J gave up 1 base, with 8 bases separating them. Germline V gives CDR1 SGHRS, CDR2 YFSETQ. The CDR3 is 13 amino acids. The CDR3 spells CASSQDKNTEAFF. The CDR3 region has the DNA TGCGCCAGCAGCCAAGACAAGAACACTGAAGCTTTCTTT.

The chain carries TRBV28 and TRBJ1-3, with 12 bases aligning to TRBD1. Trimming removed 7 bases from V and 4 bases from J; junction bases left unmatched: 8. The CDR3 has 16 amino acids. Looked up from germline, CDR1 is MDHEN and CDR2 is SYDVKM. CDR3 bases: TGTGCCAGCACGGGACAGGGGGCGCTGTCGGGAAACACCATATATTTT. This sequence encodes CASTGQGALSGNTIYF. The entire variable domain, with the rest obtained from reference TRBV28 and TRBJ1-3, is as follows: DVKVTQSSRYLVKRTGEKVFLECVQDMDHENMFWYRQDPGLGLRLIYFSYDVKMKEKGDIPEGYSVSREKKERFSLILESASTNQTSMYLCASTGQGALSGNTIYFGEGSWLTVV.

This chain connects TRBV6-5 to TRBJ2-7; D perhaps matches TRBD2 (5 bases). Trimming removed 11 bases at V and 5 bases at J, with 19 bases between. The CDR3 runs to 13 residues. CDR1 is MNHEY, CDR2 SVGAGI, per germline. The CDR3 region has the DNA TGTGCCGCCCAGCGCGGGCCCCGCGACGAGCAGTACTTC. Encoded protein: CAAQRGPRDEQYF.

The CDR3 DNA reads as TGTGCCAGCAGCCCACTCCATAATGGCTACACCTTC. Amino acid sequence: CASSPLHNGYTF. V is TRBV28 and J is TRBJ1-2; D is uncertain. Germline V gene sequence: CDR1 MDHEN, CDR2 SYDVKM. Trimming left V 6 bases short and J 6 bases short, with 11 bases between. This CDR3 comprises 12 residues.

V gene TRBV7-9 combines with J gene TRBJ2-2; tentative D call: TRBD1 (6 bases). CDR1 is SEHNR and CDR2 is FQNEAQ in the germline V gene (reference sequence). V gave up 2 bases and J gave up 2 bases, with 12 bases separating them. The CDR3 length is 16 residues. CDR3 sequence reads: CASSLPGHINTGELFF. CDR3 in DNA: TGTGCCAGCAGCTTACCGGGACATATCAACACCGGGGAGCTGTTTTTT. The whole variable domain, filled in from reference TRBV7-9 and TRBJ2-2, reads DTGVSQNPRHKITKRGQNVTFRCDPISEHNRLYWYRQTLGQGPEFLTYFQNEAQLEKSRLLSDRFSAERPKGSFSTLEIQRTEQGDSAMYLCASSLPGHINTGELFFGEGSRLTVL.

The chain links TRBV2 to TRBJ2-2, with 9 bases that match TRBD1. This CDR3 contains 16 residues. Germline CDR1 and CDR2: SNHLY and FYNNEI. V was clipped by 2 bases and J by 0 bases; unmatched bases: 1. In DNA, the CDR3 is TGTGCCAGCAGTGAATGGGACAGGGCGAACACCGGGGAGCTGTTTTTT. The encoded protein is CASSEWDRANTGELFF. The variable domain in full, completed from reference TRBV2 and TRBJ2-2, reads EPEVTQTPSHQVTQMGQEVILRCVPISNHLYFYWYRQILGQKVEFLVSFYNNEISEKSEIFDDQFSVERPDGSNFTLKIRSTKLEDSAMYFCASSEWDRANTGELFFGEGSRLTVL.

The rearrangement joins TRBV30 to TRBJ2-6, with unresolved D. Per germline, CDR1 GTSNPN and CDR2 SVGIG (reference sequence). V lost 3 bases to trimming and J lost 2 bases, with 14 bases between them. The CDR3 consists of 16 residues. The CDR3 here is CAWRLERRAGANVLTF. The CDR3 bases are TGTGCCTGGAGGTTAGAGCGACGGGCTGGGGCCAACGTCCTGACTTTC.

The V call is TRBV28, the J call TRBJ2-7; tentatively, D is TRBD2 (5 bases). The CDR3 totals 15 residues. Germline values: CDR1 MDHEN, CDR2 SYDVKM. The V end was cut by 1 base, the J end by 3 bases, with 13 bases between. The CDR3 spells CASSLYGPSSYEQYF. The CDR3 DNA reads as TGTGCCAGCAGTTTATATGGGCCTAGCAGCTACGAGCAGTACTTC.

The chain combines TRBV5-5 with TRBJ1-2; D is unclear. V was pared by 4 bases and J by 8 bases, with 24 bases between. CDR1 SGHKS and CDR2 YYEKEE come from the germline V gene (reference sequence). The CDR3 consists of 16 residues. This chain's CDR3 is CASSLLIQSSTRGYTF. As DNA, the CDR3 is TGTGCCAGCAGCCTCCTAATACAATCTTCGACAAGGGGCTACACCTTC. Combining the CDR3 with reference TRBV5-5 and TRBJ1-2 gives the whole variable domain DAGVTQSPTHLIKTRGQQVTLRCSPISGHKSVSWYQQVLGQGPQFIFQYYEKEERGRGNFPDRFSARQFPNYSSELNVNALLLGDSALYLCASSLLIQSSTRGYTFGSGTRLTVV.

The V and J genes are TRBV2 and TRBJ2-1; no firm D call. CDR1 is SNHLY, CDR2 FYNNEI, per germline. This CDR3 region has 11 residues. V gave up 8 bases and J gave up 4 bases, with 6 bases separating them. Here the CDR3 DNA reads TGTGCCAGCCGGTATTACAATGAGCAGTTCTTC. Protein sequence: CASRYYNEQFF.

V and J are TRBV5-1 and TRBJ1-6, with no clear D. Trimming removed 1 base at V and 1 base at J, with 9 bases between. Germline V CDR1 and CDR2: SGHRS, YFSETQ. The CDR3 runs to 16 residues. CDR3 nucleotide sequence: TGCGCCAGCAGCTTGTGGTGGGCATCCTATAATTCACCCCTCCACTTT. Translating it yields CASSLWWASYNSPLHF. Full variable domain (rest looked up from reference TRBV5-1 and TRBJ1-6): KAGVTQTPRYLIKTRGQQVTLSCSPISGHRSVSWYQQTPGQGLQFLFEYFSETQRNKGNFPGRFSGRQFSNSRSEMNVSTLELGDSALYLCASSLWWASYNSPLHFGNGTRLTVT.

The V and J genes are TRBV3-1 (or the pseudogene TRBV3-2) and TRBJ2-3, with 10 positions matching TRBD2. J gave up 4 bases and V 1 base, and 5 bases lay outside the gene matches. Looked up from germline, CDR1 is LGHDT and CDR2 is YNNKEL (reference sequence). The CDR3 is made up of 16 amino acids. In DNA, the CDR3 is TGTGCCAGCAGCCAAGTGTTCCTAGCGGGGGCAGATACGCAGTATTTT. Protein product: CASSQVFLAGADTQYF.

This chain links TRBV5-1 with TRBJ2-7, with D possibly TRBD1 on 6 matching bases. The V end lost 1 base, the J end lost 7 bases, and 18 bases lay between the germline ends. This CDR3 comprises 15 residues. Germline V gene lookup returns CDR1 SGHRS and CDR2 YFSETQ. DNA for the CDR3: TGCGCCAGCAGCTTGTTCGGAGCCCAGGGGCGAGAGCAGTACTTC. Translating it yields CASSLFGAQGREQYF.

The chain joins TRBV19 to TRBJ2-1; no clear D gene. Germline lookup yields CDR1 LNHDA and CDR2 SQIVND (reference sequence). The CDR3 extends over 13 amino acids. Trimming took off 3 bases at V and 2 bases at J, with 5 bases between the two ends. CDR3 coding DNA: TGTGCCAGTAGTATGTTAGCCTACAATGAGCAGTTCTTC. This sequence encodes CASSMLAYNEQFF.

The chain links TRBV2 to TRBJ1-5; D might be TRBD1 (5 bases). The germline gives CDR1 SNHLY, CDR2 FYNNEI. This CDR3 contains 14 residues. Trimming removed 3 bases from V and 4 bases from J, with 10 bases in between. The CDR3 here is CASSDGQGNQPQHF. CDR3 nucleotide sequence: TGTGCCAGCAGTGATGGTCAGGGTAATCAGCCCCAGCATTTT.

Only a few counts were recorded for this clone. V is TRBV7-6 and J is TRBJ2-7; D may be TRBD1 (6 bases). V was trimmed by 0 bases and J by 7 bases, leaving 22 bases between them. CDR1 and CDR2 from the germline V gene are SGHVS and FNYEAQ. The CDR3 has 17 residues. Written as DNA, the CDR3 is TGTGCCAGCAGCTTAGCCCCTTACCGAACAGGGAATCGGGAGCAGTACTTC. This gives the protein CASSLAPYRTGNREQYF. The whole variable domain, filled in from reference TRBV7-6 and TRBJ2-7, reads GAGVSQSPRYKVTKRGQDVALRCDPISGHVSLYWYRQALGQGPEFLTYFNYEAQQDKSGLPNDRFSAERPEGSISTLTIQRTEQRDSAMYRCASSLAPYRTGNREQYFGPGTRLTVT.

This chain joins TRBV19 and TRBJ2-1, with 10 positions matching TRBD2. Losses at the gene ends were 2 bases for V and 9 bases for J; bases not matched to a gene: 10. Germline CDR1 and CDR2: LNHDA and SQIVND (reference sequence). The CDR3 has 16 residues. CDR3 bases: TGTGCCAGTAGTATAAGGAGCGGGGGGGTTAGTGGTGAGCAGTTCTTC. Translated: CASSIRSGGVSGEQFF.

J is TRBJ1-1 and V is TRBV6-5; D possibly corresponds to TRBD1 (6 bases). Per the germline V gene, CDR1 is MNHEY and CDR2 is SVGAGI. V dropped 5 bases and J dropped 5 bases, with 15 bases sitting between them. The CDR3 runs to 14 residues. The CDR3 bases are TGTGCCAGCAGTAGAGGGGGGGTGAGTACTGAAGCTTTCTTT. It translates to CASSRGGVSTEAFF.

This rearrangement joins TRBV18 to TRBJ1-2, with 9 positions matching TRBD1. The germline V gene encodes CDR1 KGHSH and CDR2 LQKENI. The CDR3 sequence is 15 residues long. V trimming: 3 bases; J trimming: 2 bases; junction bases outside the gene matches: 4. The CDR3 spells CASSPWTGENYGYTF. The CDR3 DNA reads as TGTGCCAGCTCACCCTGGACAGGGGAAAACTATGGCTACACCTTC.

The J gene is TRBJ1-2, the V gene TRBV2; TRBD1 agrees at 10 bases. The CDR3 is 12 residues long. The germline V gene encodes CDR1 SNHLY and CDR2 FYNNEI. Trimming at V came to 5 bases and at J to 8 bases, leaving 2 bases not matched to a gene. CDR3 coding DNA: TGTGCCAGCAGTCCGACAGGGGGCGGCTACACCTTC. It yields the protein CASSPTGGGYTF.

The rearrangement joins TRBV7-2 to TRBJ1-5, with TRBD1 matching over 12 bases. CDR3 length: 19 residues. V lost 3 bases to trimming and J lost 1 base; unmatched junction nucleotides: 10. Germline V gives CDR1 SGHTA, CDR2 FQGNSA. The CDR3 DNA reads TGTGCCAGCAGCTTGAGGAGTGGGACAGGGGGCGGAAGCAATCAGCCCCAGCATTTT. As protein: CASSLRSGTGGGSNQPQHF.

The CDR3 sequence is CASSSIAGSSYNEQFF. DNA for the CDR3: TGTGCCAGCAGCTCTATAGCGGGGAGCTCCTACAATGAGCAGTTCTTC. The chain recombines TRBV28 with TRBJ2-1, with 8 bases aligning to TRBD2. The CDR3 spans 16 residues. Unmatched junction bases numbered 7, after V lost 6 bases and J lost 0 bases. Germline V gene data show CDR1 as MDHEN and CDR2 as SYDVKM.